Shown below are 13 T cell receptor beta chains from a single sample sequenced in a study of cytomegalovirus exposure and HLA in healthy donors. The PCR used 60 Vbeta and 13 Jbeta primers. Method: immunoSEQ multiplex PCR; TCRdb's copy keeps in-frame clones and lacks some. This table holds around 99,000 clones, 73% found once. The specimen sequenced was PBMCs. Receptors were obtained from a man between 40 and 49 years old in good health and CMV-seronegative.

This chain links TRBV4-3 with TRBJ2-6; 7 bases line up with TRBD1. Trimming took 0 bases from V and 13 from J; bases not matched to a gene: 9. Germline CDR1 reads LGHNA; CDR2 reads YSLEER. The length of the CDR3 is 15 residues. DNA for the CDR3: TGCGCCAGCAGCCAAGATGACGGGACAGACGAGGTCCTGACTTTC. Translation: CASSQDDGTDEVLTF.

The chain joins TRBV6-6 to TRBJ1-1; tentatively, D is TRBD1 (6 bases). The CDR3 is 14 amino acids. Trimming removed 5 bases from V and 2 bases from J, with 12 bases in between. In germline, CDR1 is MNHNY, CDR2 SVGAGI (reference sequence). The CDR3 reads CASSRDIRNTEAFF. The CDR3 nucleotides read TGTGCCAGCAGTAGGGACATTAGAAACACTGAAGCTTTCTTT.

V and J are TRBV5-1 and TRBJ2-3; D not certain. The CDR3 runs to 14 residues. V was cut by 3 bases and J by 5 bases, with 13 bases left in between. The germline V gene encodes CDR1 SGHRS and CDR2 YFSETQ. The CDR3 spells CASSSYHSGDTQYF. CDR3 nucleotides: TGCGCCAGCAGCTCCTACCACTCGGGAGATACGCAGTATTTT.

The CDR3 bases are TGTGCCAGTAGTCCTTTGGGCGGGAGGACGGACATTCAGTACTTC. It yields the protein CASSPLGGRTDIQYF. The chain links TRBV19 to TRBJ2-4; 8 bases align to TRBD2. The CDR3 covers 15 residues. Per germline, CDR1 LNHDA and CDR2 SQIVND (reference sequence). The V gene end was trimmed by 5 bases and the J gene end by 8 bases; junction bases not matched to a gene: 11.

This rearrangement joins TRBV5-1 to TRBJ1-1; no definite D call. Looked up from germline, CDR1 is SGHRS and CDR2 is YFSETQ. The CDR3 is 15 residues long. V lost 0 bases, J lost 1 base, and 10 bases lay in between. CDR3 amino acids: CASSLETLSNTEAFF. The CDR3 nucleotides are TGCGCCAGCAGCTTGGAAACGCTATCGAACACTGAAGCTTTCTTT.

The chain employs TRBV21-1 and TRBJ1-1; TRBD1 is the table's D call and was not checked against the DNA. TRBV21-1 is deemed a pseudogene. The CDR3 has 16 residues. CDR3 bases: TGTGCCAGCAGCATCGACAGGGGTCCTTCGAACACTGAAGCTTTCTTT. It is translated as CASSIDRGPSNTEAFF.

This clone has just one count. This chain joins TRBV25-1 and TRBJ2-1; maybe TRBD1 (6 bases). The germline V and J ends were trimmed by 7 bases and 6 bases, with 13 bases remaining between them. Germline V CDR1 and CDR2: MGHDK, SYGVNS. CDR3 length: 13 amino acids. The CDR3: CASTSPQGNEQFF. In nucleotides, the CDR3 is TGTGCCAGCACCTCCCCACAGGGCAATGAGCAGTTCTTC.

CDR3 coding DNA: TGTGCCAGTAGTCCTCAAGACAGGGGGCGAGGTCAGCCCCAGCATTTT. Protein: CASSPQDRGRGQPQHF. The J gene is TRBJ1-5, the V gene TRBV19; 10 bases fit TRBD1. The CDR3 consists of 16 residues. The V gene's germline CDR1 is LNHDA and CDR2 SQIVND (reference sequence). V trimming: 5 bases; J trimming: 6 bases; junction bases outside the gene matches: 10.

The chain links TRBV21-1 to TRBJ1-3; the DNA was not compared with TRBD1, the D call given in the table. TRBV21-1 is described as a pseudogene. This CDR3 is built from 13 residues. The CDR3 is CASSKWKPGQGYF. The CDR3, as DNA: TGTGCCAGCAGCAAATGGAAGCCGGGACAGGGATATTTT.

This chain uses TRBV28 with TRBJ1-1; unclear D gene. Germline V CDR1 and CDR2: MDHEN, SYDVKM. This CDR3 comprises 13 residues. V lost 6 bases and J 11 bases, leaving 19 bases between the germline ends. The CDR3 sequence is CASSPNEAPRAFF. CDR3 coding DNA: TGTGCCAGCAGCCCAAATGAAGCCCCTCGGGCTTTCTTT.

This clone has only a few counts. J is TRBJ1-1 and V is TRBV6-6; the match to TRBD1 covers 9 bases. The CDR3 runs 14 residues. Germline V gives CDR1 MNHNY, CDR2 SVGAGI (reference sequence). The junction had 9 bases not matched to a gene; V was cut back by 6 bases and J by 7 bases. The CDR3, as DNA: TGTGCCAGCAGCATGAGACAGGGGGGCGGTGAAGCTTTCTTT. Translating it yields CASSMRQGGGEAFF.

The chain couples TRBV29-1 to TRBJ1-2; D is ambiguous. V was clipped by 1 base and J by 4 bases, with 13 bases between them. The CDR3 consists of 14 residues. Per germline, CDR1 SQVTM and CDR2 ANQGSEA. This CDR3 reads CSVEGVTGIYGYTF. In DNA form, the CDR3 reads TGCAGCGTTGAAGGGGTGACGGGGATCTATGGCTACACCTTC.

This sequence joins TRBV5-6 and TRBJ1-2; D unresolved. The CDR3 is 16 residues long. Per germline, CDR1 SGHDT and CDR2 YYEEEE. V dropped 6 bases and J dropped 0 bases, with 18 bases sitting between them. In DNA, the CDR3 is TGTGCCAGCAACCTGAGGGAGGTCCTGACTAACTATGGCTACACCTTC. Its translation is CASNLREVLTNYGYTF. Using reference TRBV5-6 and TRBJ1-2 for the parts outside the CDR3, the full variable domain is DAGVTQSPTHLIKTRGQQVTLRCSPKSGHDTVSWYQQALGQGPQFIFQYYEEEERQRGNFPDRFSGHQFPNYSSELNVNALLLGDSALYLCASNLREVLTNYGYTFGSGTRLTVV.